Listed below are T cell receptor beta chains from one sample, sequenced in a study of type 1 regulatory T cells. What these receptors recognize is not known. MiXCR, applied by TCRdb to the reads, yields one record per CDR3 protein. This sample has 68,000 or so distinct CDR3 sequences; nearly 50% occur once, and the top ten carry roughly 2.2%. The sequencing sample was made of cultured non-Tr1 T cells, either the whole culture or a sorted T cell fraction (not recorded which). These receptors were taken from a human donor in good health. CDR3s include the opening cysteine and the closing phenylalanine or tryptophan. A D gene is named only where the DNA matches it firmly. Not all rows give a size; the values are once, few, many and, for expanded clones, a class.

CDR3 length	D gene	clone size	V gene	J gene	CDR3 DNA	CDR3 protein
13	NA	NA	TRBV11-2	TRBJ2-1	TGTGCCAGCAGCTTAGGTGGGGTGGATGAGCAGTTCTTC	CASSLGGVDEQFF
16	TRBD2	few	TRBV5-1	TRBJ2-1	TGCGCCAGCAGCTTGGGCGTCGGGGGGGCTTGGAATGAGCAGTTCTTC	CASSLGVGGAWNEQFF
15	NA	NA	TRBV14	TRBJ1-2	TGTGCCAGCAGCCAAGATATGGCAGGGAGGTATGGCTACACCTTC	CASSQDMAGRYGYTF
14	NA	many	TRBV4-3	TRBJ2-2	TGCGCCAGCAGCCAAGGAACGACAAGAAGGGAGCTGTTTTTT	CASSQGTTRRELFF
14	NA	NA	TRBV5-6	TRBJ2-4	TGTGCCAGCAATTACAGGGCAGCCAAAAACATTCAGTACTTC	CASNYRAAKNIQYF
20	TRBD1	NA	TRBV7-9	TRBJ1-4	TGTGCCAGCAGCCCCGGACCGGGACAGGGATTTGGGACAACTAATGAAAAACTGTTTTTT	CASSPGPGQGFGTTNEKLFF
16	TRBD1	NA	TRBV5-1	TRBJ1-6	TGCGCCAGCAGCTTGGGGGACAGGGGCGCAGGTTCACCCCTCCACTTT	CASSLGDRGAGSPLHF
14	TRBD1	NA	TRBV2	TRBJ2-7	TGTGCCAGCAGTGTGGACAGGGAATCCTACGAGCAGTACTTC	CASSVDRESYEQYF
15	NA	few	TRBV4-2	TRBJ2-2	TGTGCCAGCAGCCAGGATTTGACATGGTCCGGGGAGCTGTTTTTT	CASSQDLTWSGELFF
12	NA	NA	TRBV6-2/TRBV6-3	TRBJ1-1	TGTGCCAGCACCAGGGCCGCGGCTGAAGCTTTCTTT	CASTRAAAEAFF
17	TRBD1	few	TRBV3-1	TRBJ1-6	TGTGCCAGCAGCCAAGATCTGGGGCAGGGGGTAAATTCACCCCTCCACTTT	CASSQDLGQGVNSPLHF
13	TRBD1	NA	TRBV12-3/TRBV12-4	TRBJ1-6	TGTGCCAGCACGGGGACAGAGAATTCACCCCTCCACTTT	CASTGTENSPLHF
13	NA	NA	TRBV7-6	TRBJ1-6	TGTGCCAGCAGCTTGTTGGGGAATTCACCCCTCCACTTT	CASSLLGNSPLHF
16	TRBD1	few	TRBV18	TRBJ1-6	TGTGCCAGCTCACCATCCCAGGGGGGTCAAGATTCACCCCTCCACTTT	CASSPSQGGQDSPLHF
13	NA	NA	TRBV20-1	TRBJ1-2	TGCAGTGCCGTCCCTACACGAAACTATGGCTACACCTTC	CSAVPTRNYGYTF
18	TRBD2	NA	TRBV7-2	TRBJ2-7	TGTGCCAGCAGCCGGACTAGCGGGGGGGCCGGTACGACCTACGAGCAGTACTTC	CASSRTSGGAGTTYEQYF
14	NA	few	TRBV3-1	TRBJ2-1	TGTGCCAGCAGAAAGGGGGGGCCCTACAATGAGCAGTTCTTC	CASRKGGPYNEQFF
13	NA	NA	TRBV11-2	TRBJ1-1	TGTGCCAGCAGCTTAGAGGTTGGGGGGGAAGCTTTCTTT	CASSLEVGGEAFF
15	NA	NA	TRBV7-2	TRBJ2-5	TGTGCCAGCAGCTTAGGGAGTAGCTTTAGGGAGACCCAGTACTTC	CASSLGSSFRETQYF
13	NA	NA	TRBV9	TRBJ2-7	TGTGCCAGCAGCCCCGAATCAGACTACGAGCAGTACTTC	CASSPESDYEQYF
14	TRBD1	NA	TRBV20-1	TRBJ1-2	TGCAGTGCTAGAGTCGGACAGGGGTTTTATGGCTACACCTTC	CSARVGQGFYGYTF
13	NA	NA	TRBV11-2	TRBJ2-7	TGTGCCAGCAGCTTATCTCAGCTTGGGCAGCAGTACTTC	CASSLSQLGQQYF
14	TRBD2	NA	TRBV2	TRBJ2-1	TGTGCCAGCAAGGTACAGACCGGGGGGGATGAGCAGTTCTTC	CASKVQTGGDEQFF
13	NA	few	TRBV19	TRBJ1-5	TGTGCCAGTAGTTCTCGCGGCTACGACCCCCAGCATTTT	CASSSRGYDPQHF
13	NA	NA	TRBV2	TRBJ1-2	TGTGCCAGCAGTGAAGTCATCAACGGTGGCTACACCTTC	CASSEVINGGYTF
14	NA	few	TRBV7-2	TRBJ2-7	TGTGCCAGCAGCTTGGACGGAGGGGTGGGCGAGCAGTACTTC	CASSLDGGVGEQYF
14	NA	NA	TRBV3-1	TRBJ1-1	TGTGCCAGCAGCCATTCTAGGGGTAACACTGAAGCTTTCTTT	CASSHSRGNTEAFF
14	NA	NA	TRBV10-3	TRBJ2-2	TGTGCCATCAGAGAGGGCGGTGGTACCGGGGAGCTGTTTTTT	CAIREGGGTGELFF
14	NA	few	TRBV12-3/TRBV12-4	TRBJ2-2	TGTGCCAGCAGGGCCCCAGGGAGTACCGGGGAGCTGTTTTTT	CASRAPGSTGELFF